A single sample is the source of the 27 T cell receptor beta chains below, sequenced in a study of shared clonotypes between healthy human individuals. This table comes from immunoSEQ multiplex PCR, and its TCRdb copy is limited to in-frame clones, with some not included. The table lists more than 400,000 clones, over 75% of them singletons. Sequenced input: PBMCs. All receptors derive from a woman aged 40 to 50 in good health. Some clones in this sample may be carry-over from other donors' samples.

Points on this clone: This may stem from a read error, because a much larger clone lies one nucleotide away. J is TRBJ2-5 and V is TRBV11-2; TRBD2 is a possible D gene (6 bases). V gave up 5 bases and J gave up 3 bases, with 19 bases separating them. The CDR3 runs to 16 residues. Germline CDR1 and CDR2: SGHAT and FQNNGV. This CDR3 is CASSHAGWGDKETQYF. CDR3 in DNA: TGTGCCAGCAGCCATGCGGGGTGGGGGGATAAAGAGACCCAGTACTTC.

The V and J genes are TRBV29-1 and TRBJ2-5; D ambiguous. The CDR3 runs to 14 residues. CDR1 is SQVTM, CDR2 ANQGSEA, per germline. V was shortened by 1 base and J by 2 bases, with 11 bases between the two germline ends. CDR3 DNA sequence: TGCAGCGTTGAAGGTCAAAGGGCGCAAGAGACCCAGTACTTC. This gives the protein CSVEGQRAQETQYF. The full variable domain, its missing parts supplied by reference TRBV29-1 and TRBJ2-5, is SAVISQKPSRDICQRGTSLTIQCQVDSQVTMMFWYRQQPGQSLTLIATANQGSEATYESGFVIDKFPISRPNLTFSTLTVSNMSPEDSSIYLCSVEGQRAQETQYFGPGTRLLVL.

In this sample, this clone turned up once. V gene TRBV5-1 combines with J gene TRBJ1-4; 7 nucleotides align to TRBD1. CDR1 and CDR2 (germline): SGHRS, YFSETQ. This CDR3 is 14 amino acids long. V was clipped by 0 bases and J by 8 bases; unmatched bases: 4. The CDR3 sequence: CASSLEQGREKLFF. The CDR3 nucleotides read TGCGCCAGCAGCTTGGAACAGGGGAGGGAAAAACTGTTTTTT.

In DNA form, the CDR3 reads TGTGCCAGCAGGGGGACTAGCCCTAATGAGCAGTTCTTC. Translation gives CASRGTSPNEQFF. The chain employs TRBV2 and TRBJ2-1, with TRBD2 identical over 9 bases. The CDR3 covers 13 residues. V gave up 6 bases and J gave up 7 bases; unmatched junction bases: 4. Germline-derived CDR1 and CDR2 are SNHLY and FYNNEI.

The chain carries TRBV29-1 and TRBJ2-5; D remains unclear. Trimming shortened V by 4 bases and J by 1 base, and 13 bases separated the two germline ends. Germline V CDR1 and CDR2: SQVTM, ANQGSEA. This CDR3 is 14 amino acids long. The CDR3: CSVVALGFQETQYF. CDR3 nucleotide sequence: TGCAGCGTTGTGGCCCTTGGCTTCCAAGAGACCCAGTACTTC.

The V and J genes are TRBV28 and TRBJ2-7; D unclear. In germline, CDR1 is MDHEN, CDR2 SYDVKM. There are 14 residues in the CDR3. Trimming shortened V by 4 bases and J by 0 bases, and 10 bases separated the two germline ends. The CDR3 region has the DNA TGTGCCAGCAGTTCCGGTCCCTACTCCTACGAGCAGTACTTC. Translated: CASSSGPYSYEQYF.

The rearrangement joins TRBV19 to TRBJ1-5; no clear D gene. The V end was cut by 0 bases, the J end by 3 bases, with 6 bases between. The CDR3 length is 14 residues. Germline V gene sequence: CDR1 LNHDA, CDR2 SQIVND (reference sequence). This CDR3 is CASSIDSDNQPQHF. The CDR3, as DNA: TGTGCCAGTAGTATAGATTCAGACAATCAGCCCCAGCATTTT.

The chain has TRBV5-5 and TRBJ1-5; 9 nucleotides line up with TRBD1. The CDR3 has 16 residues. Unmatched junction bases numbered 12, after V lost 4 bases and J lost 7 bases. Germline V gene lookup returns CDR1 SGHKS and CDR2 YYEKEE (reference sequence). As DNA, the CDR3 is TGTGCCAGCAGCCCCCTTCGGACAGGGGAGCGACAGCCCCAGCATTTT. Its translation: CASSPLRTGERQPQHF.

As concerns this clone: It is likely a read error: a sequence one base away is far more abundant. The chain recombines TRBV7-9 with TRBJ1-1; D gene uncertain. CDR1 is SEHNR, CDR2 FQNEAQ, per germline (reference sequence). The CDR3 extends over 11 amino acids. The DNA for the CDR3 is TGTGCCAGCGGCTTAGAGACTGAAGCTTTCTTT. Protein sequence: CASGLETEAFF.

On this clone itself: One base separates it from a far larger clone, so it is likely a read error. This sample includes further DNA sequences coding for the same CDR3. V and J are TRBV5-4 and TRBJ2-6, with no clear D. Germline V gene data show CDR1 as SGHNT and CDR2 as YYREEE (reference sequence). CDR3 length: 16 residues. CDR3 amino acids: CASSLSLSSGANVLTF. The CDR3 region has the DNA TGTGCCAGCAGCTTGTCCCTTTCGTCTGGTGCCAACGTCCTGACTTTC.

Turning to this clone: A far larger clone lies a single base away; this is likely a read error. Additional DNA sequences in this sample encode the identical CDR3. The chain joins TRBV30 to TRBJ2-1, with no clear D. This CDR3 is built from 13 residues. V shed 5 bases and J shed 7 bases, with 15 bases lying between them. Germline V gene data show CDR1 as GTSNPN and CDR2 as SVGIG (reference sequence). Here the CDR3 reads CAWSAGPPNEQFF. Written as DNA, the CDR3 is TGTGCCTGGTCCGCCGGTCCGCCTAATGAGCAGTTCTTC.

The CDR3 nucleotides are TGTGCCAGCAGCTTGGCCGCATCCTCTGGGGCCAACGTCCTGACTTTC. Protein: CASSLAASSGANVLTF. This sequence joins TRBV5-5 and TRBJ2-6; D uncertain. Germline lookup yields CDR1 SGHKS and CDR2 YYEKEE (reference sequence). The CDR3 has 16 residues. With 0 bases removed from V and 0 bases from J, the gap between germline ends came to 7 bases.

The chain recombines TRBV18 with TRBJ1-1; tentative D call: TRBD1 (5 bases). V was cut by 2 bases and J by 4 bases, with 14 bases left in between. This CDR3 comprises 15 residues. Germline CDR1 is KGHSH and CDR2 is LQKENI. The CDR3 here is CASSPAVIQGTEAFF. In DNA, the CDR3 is TGTGCCAGCTCACCAGCAGTAATTCAGGGCACTGAAGCTTTCTTT.

This clone was seen a handful of times. A far larger clone is just one base off, so this is likely a read error. The same CDR3 arises from other DNA sequences in this sample as well. The rearrangement links TRBV2 to TRBJ1-1; D is unclear. The CDR3 length is 13 residues. Germline-derived CDR1 and CDR2 are SNHLY and FYNNEI. V lost 6 bases, J lost 0 bases, and 8 bases lay in between. The DNA of the CDR3 is TGTGCCAGCAGACAAGAGGTGAACACTGAAGCTTTCTTT. Its translation is CASRQEVNTEAFF.

V and J are TRBV6-6 and TRBJ2-2, with TRBD2 matching over 7 bases. This CDR3 contains 15 residues. In germline, CDR1 is MNHNY, CDR2 SVGAGI (reference sequence). V lost 6 bases, J lost 4 bases, and 8 bases stayed unmatched. CDR3: CASRVGGGSTGELFF. The CDR3 DNA is TGTGCCAGCAGGGTTGGGGGGGGTTCCACCGGGGAGCTGTTTTTT.

The chain has TRBV11-2 and TRBJ2-7; 9 nucleotides agree with TRBD1. Germline V gene sequence: CDR1 SGHAT, CDR2 FQNNGV. This CDR3 has 14 residues. V shed 5 bases, J shed 5 bases, and the junction held 7 bases outside the gene matches. The CDR3, as DNA: TGTGCCAGCAGCGTACAGGGGGCGATCCACGAGCAGTACTTC. Translation gives CASSVQGAIHEQYF.

The V call is TRBV6-6, the J call TRBJ2-7; D is uncertain. The CDR3 covers 14 residues. V lost 0 bases, J lost 2 bases, and 8 bases lay in between. Germline V gene sequence: CDR1 MNHNY, CDR2 SVGAGI (reference sequence). The CDR3 DNA reads TGTGCCAGCAGTTACTCGACACCTACCTACGAGCAGTACTTC. Protein product: CASSYSTPTYEQYF.

The rearrangement links TRBV19 to TRBJ1-5; 12 bases line up with TRBD1. CDR3 length: 15 amino acids. Trimming cost V 8 bases and J 7 bases; bases outside gene matches: 9. CDR1 is LNHDA and CDR2 is SQIVND in the germline V gene (reference sequence). The DNA for the CDR3 is TGTGCCAGTGCCCCGGGACAGGGGGCATACCAGCCCCAGCATTTT. Translated, it gives CASAPGQGAYQPQHF.

About this clone itself: This likely reflects a read error, since a far larger clone is one base away. The sample has other DNA sequences that encode this CDR3 too. The V gene is TRBV28, the J gene TRBJ1-1; 8 bases fit TRBD1. The CDR3 length is 16 residues. Germline V gives CDR1 MDHEN, CDR2 SYDVKM. DNA of the CDR3: TGTGCTAGCAGTTTCGGACAGGGCTTAGATTACACTGAAGCTTTCTTT. Its translation: CASSFGQGLDYTEAFF.

The rearrangement links TRBV7-2 to TRBJ2-2, with D possibly TRBD2 on 6 matching bases. The CDR3 extends over 14 amino acids. The germline CDR1 and CDR2 sequences are SGHTA and FQGNSA. Trimming took off 4 bases at V and 4 bases at J, with 10 bases between the two ends. The CDR3, as DNA: TGTGCCAGCAGCTCCAAGACTAGCACCGGGGAGCTGTTTTTT. As protein: CASSSKTSTGELFF. Looking up the rest from reference TRBV7-2 and TRBJ2-2 gives the full variable domain: GAGVSQSPSNKVTEKGKDVELRCDPISGHTALYWYRQSLGQGLEFLIYFQGNSAPDKSGLPSDRFSAERTGGSVSTLTIQRTQQEDSAVYLCASSSKTSTGELFFGEGSRLTVL.

CDR3 bases: TGTGCCAGCAGCTCCGGGACTAGCGGGAGTGCTTACGAGCAGTACTTC. Its translation: CASSSGTSGSAYEQYF. The chain has TRBV5-4 and TRBJ2-7, with 14 bases fitting TRBD2. The length of the CDR3 is 16 residues. Germline V CDR1 and CDR2: SGHNT, YYREEE (reference sequence). V was clipped by 3 bases and J by 4 bases; unmatched bases: 6. Drawing the rest from reference TRBV5-4 and TRBJ2-7, the complete variable domain is ETGVTQSPTHLIKTRGQQVTLRCSSQSGHNTVSWYQQALGQGPQFIFQYYREEENGRGNFPPRFSGLQFPNYSSELNVNALELDDSALYLCASSSGTSGSAYEQYFGPGTRLTVT.

The chain combines TRBV7-9 with TRBJ1-5; D gene unclear. The CDR3 has 13 amino acids. Germline lookup yields CDR1 SEHNR and CDR2 FQNEAQ (reference sequence). Deletions cut 0 bases from V and 6 bases from J, with 6 bases between. The CDR3 region has the DNA TGTGCCAGCAGCTTAGCGTTGGGTCAGCCCCAGCATTTT. This sequence encodes CASSLALGQPQHF.

The rearrangement uses TRBV7-9 and TRBJ2-1; 8 bases fit TRBD2. CDR1 and CDR2 from the germline V gene are SEHNR and FQNEAQ (reference sequence). The CDR3 length is 12 residues. Trimming took 6 bases from V and 12 from J; bases not matched to a gene: 7. The CDR3 spells CASRLSGRAQFF. The CDR3 DNA follows: TGTGCCAGCAGGTTGAGCGGGAGAGCGCAGTTCTTC.

The chain is built from TRBV7-7 and TRBJ1-1, with a weak D call TRBD1 (6 bases). This CDR3 has 15 amino acids. V lost 1 base, J lost 9 bases, and 18 bases lay in between. Germline CDR1 is SSHAT and CDR2 is FNYEAQ (reference sequence). Written as DNA, the CDR3 is TGTGCCAGCAGCTTAGAGCTGGAGAGGGGGGGCCAAGCTTTCTTT. As protein: CASSLELERGGQAFF. Complete variable domain (other parts from reference TRBV7-7 and TRBJ1-1): GAGVSQSPRYKVTKRGQDVTLRCDPISSHATLYWYQQALGQGPEFLTYFNYEAQPDKSGLPSDRFSAERPEGSISTLTIQRTEQRDSAMYRCASSLELERGGQAFFGQGTRLTVV.

A note on this clone: A far larger clone is one base from this, pointing to a likely read error. The identical CDR3 is also encoded by other nucleotide sequences in the sample. The chain recombines TRBV6-1 with TRBJ2-6, with D unresolved. There are 15 residues in the CDR3. Germline assignment: CDR1 MNHNS and CDR2 SASEGT. The CDR3 here is CASSADPSGANVLTF. The CDR3 DNA reads TGCGCCAGCAGCGCTGACCCCTCTGGGGCCAACGTCCTGACTTTC.

The V call is TRBV2, the J call TRBJ2-1; TRBD2 matches at 9 bases. The CDR3 totals 13 residues. The ends lost 10 bases at V and 3 bases at J; junction bases unmatched: 4. CDR1 SNHLY and CDR2 FYNNEI come from the germline V gene. CDR3 nucleotides: TGTGCCACGGGACTAGCTGTCTACAATGAGCAGTTCTTC. The encoded protein is CATGLAVYNEQFF.

This clone was observed many times. V usage is TRBV7-3 and J usage is TRBJ2-3, with TRBD1 as a possible D gene (5 bases). The V and J ends lost 4 bases and 0 bases respectively, with 8 bases between them. The CDR3 extends over 14 amino acids. Germline V gene data show CDR1 as SGHTA and CDR2 as FQGTGA. CDR3 sequence (DNA): TGTGCCAGCAGCTCCGGACATAGCACAGATACGCAGTATTTT. Encoded protein: CASSSGHSTDTQYF.